One and the same sample provided the 29 T cell receptor beta chains below, sequenced in a study of PD-1 blockade in mismatch repair-deficient tumors. Generated by immunoSEQ multiplex PCR, the TCRdb table keeps only in-frame clones and is missing some. The table has around 110,000 clones, about 80% seen once. Sequencing used peripheral blood, obtained roughly 13 months after starting pembrolizumab. The receptors stem from an adult with mismatch repair-deficient cancer.

The rearrangement uses TRBV6-6 and TRBJ1-5; D might be TRBD1 (5 bases). The CDR3 length is 14 residues. Trimming removed 7 bases at V and 6 bases at J, with 16 bases between. CDR1 is MNHNY and CDR2 is SVGAGI in the germline V gene (reference sequence). The CDR3 DNA sequence: TGTGCCAGCATTAAACGGGACGCGGGTCAGCCCCAGCATTTT. Translated: CASIKRDAGQPQHF.

The chain employs TRBV11-2 and TRBJ1-2; D might be TRBD1 (5 bases). V shed 1 base and J shed 4 bases, with 13 bases lying between them. In germline, CDR1 is SGHAT, CDR2 FQNNGV. The CDR3 is 15 amino acids. CDR3 sequence reads: CASSLVGGLGYGYTF. The CDR3 DNA reads TGTGCCAGCAGCTTAGTGGGGGGGTTAGGCTATGGCTACACCTTC.

V is TRBV2 and J is TRBJ2-5; tentatively, D is TRBD1 (6 bases). CDR1 is SNHLY, CDR2 FYNNEI, per germline. This CDR3 has 14 residues. V lost 1 base and J lost 1, with 7 bases in between. CDR3 loop: CASSEGDTQETQYF. The CDR3 DNA reads TGTGCCAGCAGTGAAGGGGACACCCAAGAGACCCAGTACTTC.

This rearrangement joins TRBV7-2 to TRBJ2-1; 10 bases are a match to TRBD2. This CDR3 has 14 residues. V lost 6 bases and J lost 6; bases outside the gene matches: 5. Germline values: CDR1 SGHTA, CDR2 FQGNSA. The CDR3: CASRRAGGGNEQFF. For the CDR3, the DNA is TGTGCCAGCAGGAGAGCGGGAGGGGGCAATGAGCAGTTCTTC.

This clone was observed a single time. This chain uses TRBV7-2 with TRBJ2-5; D perhaps matches TRBD2 (7 bases). Germline loops: CDR1 SGHTA, CDR2 FQGNSA. The CDR3 loop spans 16 amino acids. Trimming took 1 base from V and 5 from J, leaving 17 bases between them. The CDR3 here is CASSLGGGDNRETQYF. The CDR3 coding sequence is TGTGCCAGCAGCTTAGGAGGGGGGGACAACCGGGAGACCCAGTACTTC.

This clone came up a few times. V is TRBV2 and J is TRBJ1-3; D not certain. There are 12 residues in the CDR3. Trimming left V 4 bases short and J 4 bases short, with 5 bases between. The V gene's germline CDR1 is SNHLY and CDR2 FYNNEI. The CDR3 region has the DNA TGTGCCAGCAGTGGTCTCGGAAACACCATATATTTT. Translated: CASSGLGNTIYF.

The rearrangement uses TRBV30 and TRBJ1-2; 8 bases are a match to TRBD1. CDR1 GTSNPN and CDR2 SVGIG come from the germline V gene (reference sequence). There are 12 residues in the CDR3. V lost 2 bases, J lost 6 bases, and 2 bases stayed unmatched. The CDR3 loop reads CAWSPGQDGYTF. The CDR3 DNA sequence: TGTGCCTGGAGTCCGGGACAGGATGGCTACACCTTC.

This sequence joins TRBV7-3 and TRBJ2-1; no clear D gene. V was trimmed by 5 bases and J by 6 bases, leaving 17 bases between them. The CDR3 is made up of 15 amino acids. The germline gives CDR1 SGHTA, CDR2 FQGTGA. CDR3 in amino acids: CASSPHPGLANEQFF. In DNA form, the CDR3 reads TGTGCCAGCAGCCCGCATCCCGGGCTGGCCAATGAGCAGTTCTTC.

The rearrangement joins TRBV6-5 to TRBJ1-3; 8 bases fit TRBD1. The CDR3 length is 14 residues. The V segment lost 6 bases and the J segment 3 bases; nucleotides outside the gene matches: 4. Germline V gives CDR1 MNHEY, CDR2 SVGAGI. The CDR3 reads CASSQGARGNTIYF. In DNA, the CDR3 is TGTGCCAGCAGCCAGGGGGCGCGTGGAAACACCATATATTTT.

CDR3 loop: CASSPRDRAAYGYTF. The DNA of the CDR3 is TGTGCCAGCAGTCCCCGGGACAGGGCGGCCTATGGCTACACCTTC. V usage is TRBV27 and J usage is TRBJ1-2, with TRBD1 matching 9 bases. V was pared by 5 bases and J by 4 bases, with 8 bases of the junction left unmatched. From germline, CDR1 is MNHEY and CDR2 SMNVEV (reference sequence). This CDR3 has 15 residues.

The genes are TRBV6-1 and TRBJ1-2; D gene ambiguous. V was clipped by 8 bases and J by 3 bases, with 10 bases between them. The germline V gene encodes CDR1 MNHNS and CDR2 SASEGT. CDR3 length equals 12 residues. This CDR3 is CASSLLDYGYTF. In DNA, the CDR3 is TGTGCCAGCTCTCTCCTGGACTATGGCTACACCTTC.

The rearrangement uses TRBV5-1 and TRBJ1-1; perhaps TRBD1 as D (5 bases). This CDR3 contains 14 residues. The germline CDR1 and CDR2 sequences are SGHRS and YFSETQ. Trimming removed 2 bases from V and 1 base from J, with 9 bases in between. CDR3: CASSFGARNTEAFF. The DNA of the CDR3 is TGCGCCAGCAGCTTTGGGGCCCGGAACACTGAAGCTTTCTTT.

The chain recombines TRBV9 with TRBJ2-7, with D unresolved. Germline-derived CDR1 and CDR2 are SGDLS and YYNGEE. Trimming pared 3 bases from V and 3 bases from J, leaving 10 bases between. The CDR3 totals 13 residues. The CDR3 region is CASSADTIYEQYF. CDR3 nucleotides: TGTGCCAGCAGCGCCGACACCATCTACGAGCAGTACTTC.

This clone appeared a single time. CDR3: CASSLGSLIALASTDTQYF. CDR3 coding DNA: TGTGCCAGCAGCTTGGGATCCCTTATTGCCCTAGCTAGTACAGATACGCAGTATTTT. The rearrangement joins TRBV5-4 to TRBJ2-3; a weak D match, TRBD2 (5 bases). Deletions cut 0 bases from V and 3 bases from J, with 23 bases between. CDR3 length: 19 amino acids. Germline-derived CDR1 and CDR2 are SGHNT and YYREEE (reference sequence).

This sequence joins TRBV6-5 and TRBJ1-1; the D gene is possibly TRBD1 (6 bases). Germline V gene data show CDR1 as MNHEY and CDR2 as SVGAGI. The germline V and J ends were trimmed by 6 bases and 5 bases, with 13 bases remaining between them. This CDR3 contains 13 residues. CDR3 bases: TGTGCCAGCAGACCAACAGGGTATACTGAAGCTTTCTTT. This encodes CASRPTGYTEAFF.

This clone was picked up one time. The chain links TRBV5-8 to TRBJ2-5; no clear D. Germline loops: CDR1 SGHTS, CDR2 YDEGEE. V was clipped by 0 bases and J by 4 bases, with 10 bases between them. CDR3 length equals 14 residues. The CDR3: CASSLDWATETQYF. The CDR3, as DNA: TGTGCCAGCAGCTTGGATTGGGCCACAGAGACCCAGTACTTC.

V is TRBV5-1 and J is TRBJ2-5; TRBD1 matches 7 bases. V lost 1 base to trimming and J lost 3 bases; unmatched junction nucleotides: 9. Germline assignment: CDR1 SGHRS and CDR2 YFSETQ. This CDR3 is built from 16 residues. CDR3 nucleotide sequence: TGCGCCAGCAGCTTGATGGGCACAGACAGGGAAGAGACCCAGTACTTC. Translating it yields CASSLMGTDREETQYF.

The chain carries TRBV7-9 and TRBJ1-1; 7 nucleotides align to TRBD1. Germline loops: CDR1 SEHNR, CDR2 FQNEAQ (reference sequence). The CDR3 is 14 amino acids. Trimming cost V 5 bases and J 5 bases; bases outside gene matches: 8. Here the CDR3 reads CASSPQGFGTEAFF. Here the CDR3 DNA reads TGTGCCAGCAGCCCACAGGGGTTTGGGACTGAAGCTTTCTTT.

The V call is TRBV4-1, the J call TRBJ2-7; D is possibly TRBD2 (6 bases). Trimming stripped 4 bases from V and 2 bases from J, with 21 bases between. The CDR3 has 17 residues. The germline V gene has CDR1 MGHRA and CDR2 YSYEKL. CDR3 DNA: TGCGCCAGCAGCCTCTGGGGTGGGCGGGGCTCAACCTACGAGCAGTACTTC. This gives the protein CASSLWGGRGSTYEQYF.

This clone occurred a few times. The chain recombines TRBV19 with TRBJ2-7; no clear D. The CDR3 extends over 11 amino acids. Deletions cut 7 bases from V and 5 bases from J, with 9 bases between. Germline V lookup: CDR1 LNHDA, CDR2 SQIVND (reference sequence). In DNA form, the CDR3 reads TGTGCCAGTAAGGGAAGCCACGAGCAGTACTTC. This sequence encodes CASKGSHEQYF.

This clone has only one observation. The chain joins TRBV4-2 to TRBJ2-3; 9 nucleotides match TRBD2. Trimming at V came to 4 bases and at J to 2 bases, leaving 13 bases not matched to a gene. The germline CDR1 and CDR2 sequences are LGHNA and YNFKEQ. The CDR3 runs to 18 residues. DNA for the CDR3: TGTGCCAGCAGCCCTCAGGGGTCTAGCGGGATCCCCACAGATACGCAGTATTTT. This sequence encodes CASSPQGSSGIPTDTQYF.

In this sample, this clone turned up a few times. V usage is TRBV13 and J usage is TRBJ2-7, with 15 bases that match TRBD2. V was pared by 5 bases and J by 5 bases, with 10 bases of the junction left unmatched. The CDR3 consists of 17 residues. Per the germline V gene, CDR1 is PRHDT and CDR2 is FYEKMQ (reference sequence). CDR3 amino acids: CASSRSDGTSGRNEQYF. The CDR3 DNA sequence: TGTGCCAGCAGCCGCTCGGATGGGACTAGCGGGAGGAACGAGCAGTACTTC. Based on the CDR3 plus reference TRBV13 and TRBJ2-7, the full variable domain is AAGVIQSPRHLIKEKRETATLKCYPIPRHDTVYWYQQGPGQDPQFLISFYEKMQSDKGSIPDRFSAQQFSDYHSELNMSSLELGDSALYFCASSRSDGTSGRNEQYFGPGTRLTVT.

The rearrangement links TRBV11-2 to TRBJ1-1, with D tentatively TRBD1 (5 bases). CDR1 is SGHAT, CDR2 FQNNGV, per germline. There are 14 residues in the CDR3. Trimming cost V 3 bases and J 6 bases, with 14 bases left between them. The CDR3 reads CASSLTVPKPEAFF. CDR3 nucleotides: TGTGCCAGCAGCTTGACAGTCCCCAAGCCTGAAGCTTTCTTT.

In its sample, this clone was seen once. The chain joins TRBV5-6 to TRBJ2-6; unclear D gene. The germline V gene encodes CDR1 SGHDT and CDR2 YYEEEE. The V end was cut by 1 base, the J end by 1 base, with 9 bases between. The CDR3 length is 16 residues. The CDR3 reads CASSLRTTSGANVLTF. CDR3 in DNA: TGTGCCAGCAGCTTGAGGACCACATCTGGGGCCAACGTCCTGACTTTC.

This sequence joins TRBV9 and TRBJ2-3, with TRBD2 matching over 10 bases. V lost 2 bases and J lost 2; bases outside the gene matches: 2. Per the germline V gene, CDR1 is SGDLS and CDR2 is YYNGEE. This CDR3 is built from 15 residues. CDR3 bases: TGTGCCAGCAGCGTTACTAGCGGGGTCACAGATACGCAGTATTTT. Translated, it gives CASSVTSGVTDTQYF.

The chain links TRBV6-5 to TRBJ1-1; no clear D. The length of the CDR3 is 9 residues. Germline CDR1 reads MNHEY; CDR2 reads SVGAGI. Trimming left V 9 bases short and J 4 bases short, with 3 bases between. The DNA for the CDR3 is TGTGCCAGTTCCACTGAAGCTTTCTTT. Translated: CASSTEAFF.

This clone came up a few times. This chain links TRBV6-1 with TRBJ1-3; D might be TRBD1 (5 bases). V dropped 3 bases and J dropped 4 bases, with 10 bases sitting between them. The germline V gene encodes CDR1 MNHNS and CDR2 SASEGT. The CDR3 totals 14 residues. The CDR3 region has the DNA TGTGCCAGCAGTGATCCGACAGAAGGAAACACCATATATTTT. Its protein is CASSDPTEGNTIYF.

The chain joins TRBV11-2 to TRBJ1-2; D gene unclear. Deletions cut 1 base from V and 3 bases from J, with 12 bases between. In germline, CDR1 is SGHAT, CDR2 FQNNGV. The CDR3 is 15 residues long. The CDR3 protein is CASSLAGQQDYGYTF. The CDR3 coding sequence is TGTGCCAGCAGCTTAGCCGGCCAGCAAGACTATGGCTACACCTTC.

The DNA for the CDR3 is TGTGCCAGCTCACCACCTCTCACAGGGGTGTACCAAGAGACCCAGTACTTC. This codes for CASSPPLTGVYQETQYF. The chain employs TRBV18 and TRBJ2-5, with 7 nucleotides matching TRBD1. Germline lookup yields CDR1 KGHSH and CDR2 LQKENI. This CDR3 has 17 residues. Trimming at V came to 0 bases and at J to 0 bases, leaving 7 bases not matched to a gene.